This T cell receptor (beta chain) was identified during a study of OX40 agonist ivuxolimab in advanced cancers. In the study overall: Three partial responders included one hepatocellular carcinoma patient and two cutaneous melanoma patients.

Repertoires were generated with immunoSEQ multiplex PCR, while TCRdb's copy carries only in-frame clones and drops some. The sample lists roughly 60,000 clones; 85% to 95% were seen once. The CDR3 extends over 15 amino acids. Germline lookup yields CDR1 SEHNR and CDR2 FQNEAQ (reference sequence). The V segment lost 5 bases and the J segment 7 bases; nucleotides outside the gene matches: 9. Material: CD4+ or CD8+ T cells sorted from blood, obtained in a trial of the OX40 agonist ivuxolimab. The chain has TRBV7-9 and TRBJ2-1; TRBD1 aligns across 9 bases. The origin of this receptor is an adult with an advanced solid tumor such as melanoma, head and neck, liver or kidney cancer. The CDR3: CASSTQGAGGNEQFF. The CDR3 coding sequence is TGTGCCAGCAGCACACAGGGGGCCGGGGGGAATGAGCAGTTCTTC.